Listed below are T cell receptor beta chains from one sample, sequenced in a study of cytomegalovirus exposure and HLA in healthy donors. Profiled with immunoSEQ multiplex PCR; TCRdb holds only in-frame clones, not every one. The sample has 200,000 to 250,000 clones, about 90% seen once. The source material was PBMCs. The receptors come from a woman aged 18-29 years in good health and CMV-seronegative. The CDR3 runs from the conserved cysteine through the conserved F or W.

v_gene: TRBV30; j_gene: TRBJ1-1; len: 12; CDR3aa: CAWSYGQGGSFF
v_gene: TRBV6-1; j_gene: TRBJ1-1; len: 13; CDR3aa: CASSEAAEAPAFF
v_gene: TRBV5-1; j_gene: TRBJ2-3; len: 15; CDR3aa: CASSFLRQGTDTQYF
v_gene: TRBV27; j_gene: TRBJ2-7; len: 15; CDR3aa: CASSFGASGVDEQYF
v_gene: TRBV12-1; j_gene: TRBJ2-3; len: 12; CDR3aa: CASSPRTDTQYF
v_gene: TRBV19; j_gene: TRBJ2-7; len: 15; CDR3aa: CASRGTLGTGVEQYF
v_gene: TRBV30; j_gene: TRBJ1-6; len: 16; CDR3aa: CAWSVWASSYNSPLHF
v_gene: TRBV4-2; j_gene: TRBJ2-1; len: 16; CDR3aa: CASSQDGEQGANEQFF
v_gene: TRBV6-1; j_gene: TRBJ1-5; len: 14; CDR3aa: CASEEYTTDQPQHF
v_gene: TRBV18; j_gene: TRBJ1-2; len: 14; CDR3aa: CASSPLDRNYGYTF
v_gene: TRBV10-1; j_gene: TRBJ2-1; len: 15; CDR3aa: CASSLTSGSIDEQFF
v_gene: TRBV9; j_gene: TRBJ2-7; len: 17; CDR3aa: CASSVDLPAGLKHEQYF
v_gene: TRBV5-6; j_gene: TRBJ2-3; len: 13; CDR3aa: CARTSGSMYTQYF
v_gene: TRBV10-3; j_gene: TRBJ2-7; len: 16; CDR3aa: CAISESSGASLGEQYF
v_gene: TRBV28; j_gene: TRBJ1-2; len: 16; CDR3aa: CASSLRGMGLERGYTF
v_gene: TRBV7-2; j_gene: TRBJ2-1; len: 15; CDR3aa: CASSLFSSTLDEQFF
v_gene: TRBV27; j_gene: TRBJ2-7; len: 16; CDR3aa: CASSTLGRARGDEQYF
v_gene: TRBV7-2; j_gene: TRBJ2-1; len: 13; CDR3aa: CASSLIGVGEQFF
v_gene: TRBV10-1; j_gene: TRBJ1-1; len: 12; CDR3aa: CASSGQGPEAFF
v_gene: TRBV27; j_gene: TRBJ2-3; len: 14; CDR3aa: CASSLQITTDTQYF